This T cell receptor (beta chain) was sequenced for a study of T cell responses to AZD1222 COVID-19 vaccine. Data came from immunoSEQ multiplex PCR; TCRdb stores just in-frame clones and leaves some out. The data show 120,000 or so clones, 85% to 90% seen once. The V gene end was trimmed by 5 bases and the J gene end by 8 bases; junction bases not matched to a gene: 11. Germline values: CDR1 SGHTA, CDR2 FQGNSA. This CDR3 has 15 amino acids. The receptor comes from an adult in good health. This sequence joins TRBV7-2 and TRBJ2-4; 8 nucleotides align to TRBD2. Sequenced here: peripheral blood, sampled on day 0 of AZD1222 vaccination. CDR3 region: CASSPGGVGWDIQYF. For the CDR3, the DNA is TGTGCCAGCAGCCCCGGGGGGGTAGGATGGGACATTCAGTACTTC.